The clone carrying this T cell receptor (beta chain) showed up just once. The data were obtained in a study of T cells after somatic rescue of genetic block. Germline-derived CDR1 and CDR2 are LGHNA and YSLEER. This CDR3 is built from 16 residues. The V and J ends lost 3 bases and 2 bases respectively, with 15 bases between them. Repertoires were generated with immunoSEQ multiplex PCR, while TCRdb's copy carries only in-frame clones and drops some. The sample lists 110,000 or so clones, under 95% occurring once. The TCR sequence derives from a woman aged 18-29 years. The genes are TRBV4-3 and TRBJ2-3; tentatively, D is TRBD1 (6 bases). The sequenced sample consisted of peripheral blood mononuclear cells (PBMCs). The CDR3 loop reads CASSQETGHNTDTQYF. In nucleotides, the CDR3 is TGCGCCAGCAGCCAGGAAACAGGGCACAACACAGATACGCAGTATTTT.